Below, one T cell receptor beta chain is given with its context. Its target is unknown. These data belong to a study of T cell responses to AZD1222 COVID-19 vaccine. General observations from the study: Only a handful of AZD1222 recipients, more than five in all, had baseline seropositivity. Distributed over spike, vaccine-associated CD4 TCRs predominated at 160-218 and 743-854. Sampling captured repertoires only after the peak T cell response.

The germline CDR1 and CDR2 sequences are SGHVS and FQNEAQ. Between the trimmed V and J ends, which lost 5 bases and 2 bases, there was a span of 14 bases. The CDR3 has 15 residues. Generated by immunoSEQ multiplex PCR, the TCRdb table keeps only in-frame clones and is missing some. The repertoire includes some 140,000 clones, 70% to 90% of them detected once, and 1.9% sits in the top ten. The rearrangement links TRBV7-8 to TRBJ2-3, with D maybe TRBD2 (7 bases). Sequencing was performed on peripheral blood, taken on day 0 of AZD1222 vaccination. The clonotype was recovered from an adult in good health. CDR3 protein: CASSGGAVSTDTQYF. The CDR3 region has the DNA TGTGCCAGCAGCGGGGGGGCCGTATCCACAGATACGCAGTATTTT.